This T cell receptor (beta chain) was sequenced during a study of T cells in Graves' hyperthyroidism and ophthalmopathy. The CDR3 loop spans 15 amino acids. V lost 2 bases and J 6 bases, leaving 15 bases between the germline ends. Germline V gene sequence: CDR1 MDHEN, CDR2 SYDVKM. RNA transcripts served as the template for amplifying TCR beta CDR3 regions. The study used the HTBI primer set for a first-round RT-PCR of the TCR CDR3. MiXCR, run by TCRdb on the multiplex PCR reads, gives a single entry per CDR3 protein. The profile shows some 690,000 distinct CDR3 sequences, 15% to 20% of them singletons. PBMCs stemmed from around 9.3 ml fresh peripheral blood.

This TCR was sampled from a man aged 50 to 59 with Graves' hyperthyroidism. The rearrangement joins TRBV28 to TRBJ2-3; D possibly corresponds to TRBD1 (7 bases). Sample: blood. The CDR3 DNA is TGTGCCAGCAGTTTACGGGGGACAGCACATGATACGCAGTATTTT. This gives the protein CASSLRGTAHDTQYF.